The 3 T cell receptor beta chains in this list originate from one sample, sequenced in a study of blood T cell repertoires in COVID-19. Sequencing was performed with immunoSEQ multiplex PCR; in TCRdb, only in-frame clones are kept and a portion is missing. The table lists around 220,000 clones, about nine tenths of them singletons, with around 6% in the top ten. Specimen: PBMCs or T cells enriched from blood (not recorded which). The receptors shown here come from a woman in her 30s with acute COVID-19.

This sequence joins TRBV6-2 or TRBV6-3 and TRBJ2-1, with 15 bases matching TRBD2. This CDR3 is built from 20 residues. Germline assignment: CDR1 MNHEY and CDR2 SVGEGT. With 2 bases clipped from V and 6 bases from J, the junction kept 14 bases outside the gene matches. The CDR3 nucleotides read TGTGCCAGCAGTTACCCCGGCGGACTAGCGGGAGGGCCCAGGGGCAATGAGCAGTTCTTC. Translation gives CASSYPGGLAGGPRGNEQFF.

This clone was detected a few times. This could be a read error, since a much larger clone is one nucleotide away. This CDR3 is also generated by other DNA sequences in the sample. The gene calls are TRBV28 and TRBJ2-7; no reliable D call. Germline CDR1 and CDR2: MDHEN and SYDVKM. The CDR3 is made up of 11 amino acids. The germline V and J ends were trimmed by 4 bases and 3 bases, with 4 bases remaining between them. CDR3 nucleotides: TGTGCCAGCAGTTCTTACTACGAGCAGTACTTC. This sequence encodes CASSSYYEQYF.

The chain recombines TRBV19 with TRBJ1-4; TRBD1 aligns across 11 bases. The V and J ends lost 6 bases and 8 bases, in that order; junction bases with no gene match: 8. This CDR3 is built from 15 residues. In germline, CDR1 is LNHDA, CDR2 SQIVND (reference sequence). DNA of the CDR3: TGTGCCAGTAGGAAAGGGACAGGGGGATACGAAAAACTGTTTTTT. Translated: CASRKGTGGYEKLFF.